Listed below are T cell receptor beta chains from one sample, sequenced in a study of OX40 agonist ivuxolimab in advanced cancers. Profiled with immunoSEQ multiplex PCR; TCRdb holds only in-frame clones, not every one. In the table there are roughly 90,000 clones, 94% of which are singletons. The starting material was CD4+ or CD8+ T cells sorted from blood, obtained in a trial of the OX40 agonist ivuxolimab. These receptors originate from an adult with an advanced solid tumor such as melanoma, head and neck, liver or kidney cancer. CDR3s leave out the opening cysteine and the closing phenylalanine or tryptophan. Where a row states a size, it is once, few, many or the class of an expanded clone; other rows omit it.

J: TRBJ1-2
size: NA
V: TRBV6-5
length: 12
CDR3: ASSYGQGAGGYT

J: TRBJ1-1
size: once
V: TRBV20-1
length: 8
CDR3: SAGHGRAF

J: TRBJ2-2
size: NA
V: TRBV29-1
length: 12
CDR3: SVPGQGNTGELF

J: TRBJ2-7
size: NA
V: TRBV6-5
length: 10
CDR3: ASSYPLTEQY

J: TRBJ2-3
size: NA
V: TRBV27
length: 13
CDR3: ASRGIAGNTDTQY

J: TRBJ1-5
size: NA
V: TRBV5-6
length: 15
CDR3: ASSSSRDRDSNQPQH

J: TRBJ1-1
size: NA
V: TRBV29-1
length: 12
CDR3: SARGGSRGPEAF

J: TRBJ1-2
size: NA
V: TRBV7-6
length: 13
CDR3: ASSSRQGANYGYT

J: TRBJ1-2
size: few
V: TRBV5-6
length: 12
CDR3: ASSLSDSNYGYT

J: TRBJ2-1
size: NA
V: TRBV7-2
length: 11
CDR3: ASSKTALGEQF

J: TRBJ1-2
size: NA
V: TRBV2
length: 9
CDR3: ASSVGRGYT

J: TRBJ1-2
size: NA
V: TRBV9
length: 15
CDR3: ASSVSQTREYNYGYT

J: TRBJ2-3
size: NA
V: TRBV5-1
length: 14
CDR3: ASSSTSPLGIDTQY

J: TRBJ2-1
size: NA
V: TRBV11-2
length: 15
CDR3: ASSPRAGQGPNNEQF

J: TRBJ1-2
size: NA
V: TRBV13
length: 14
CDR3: ASSSPGQGGNYGYT

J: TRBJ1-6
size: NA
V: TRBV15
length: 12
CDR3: ATSRYRGPSPLH

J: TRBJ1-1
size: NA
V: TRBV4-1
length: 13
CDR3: ASSYRQGMNTEAF

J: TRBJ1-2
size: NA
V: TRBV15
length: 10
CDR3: ATSRDGYGYT

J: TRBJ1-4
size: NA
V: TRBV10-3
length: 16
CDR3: AISDGTGPPATNEKLF

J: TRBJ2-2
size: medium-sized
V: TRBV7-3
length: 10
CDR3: ASSIITGELF

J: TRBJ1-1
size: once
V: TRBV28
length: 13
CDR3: ASSLQGRRGTEAF

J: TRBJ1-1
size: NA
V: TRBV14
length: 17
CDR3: ASSPNRDRGGYRNTEAF

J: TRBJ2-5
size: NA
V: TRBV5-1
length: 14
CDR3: ASSYPSGTGEETQY

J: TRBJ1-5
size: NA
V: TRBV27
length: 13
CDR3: ASSLGQGARQPQH

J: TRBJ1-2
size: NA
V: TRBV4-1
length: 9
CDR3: ASSQGAGYT

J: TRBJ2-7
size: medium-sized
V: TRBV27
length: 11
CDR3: ASSSGPSYEQY

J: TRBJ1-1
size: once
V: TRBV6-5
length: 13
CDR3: ASSYSETGISEAF

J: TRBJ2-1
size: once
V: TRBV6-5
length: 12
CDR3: ASSQSDSYNEQF

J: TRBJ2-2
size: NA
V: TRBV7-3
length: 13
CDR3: ASSSTSGHSGELF

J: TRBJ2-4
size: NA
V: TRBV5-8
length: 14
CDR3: ASSLGGIRTKNIQY

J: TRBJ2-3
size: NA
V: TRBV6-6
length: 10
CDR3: ASSGGRDTQY

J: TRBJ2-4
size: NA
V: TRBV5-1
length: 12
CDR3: ASSVGLGKNIQY

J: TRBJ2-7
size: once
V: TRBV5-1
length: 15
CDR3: ASSLGPRDRGSYEQY

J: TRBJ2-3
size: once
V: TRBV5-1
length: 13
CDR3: ASRRTSGGTDTQY

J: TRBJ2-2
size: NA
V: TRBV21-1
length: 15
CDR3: ASSNRQGGRGTGELF

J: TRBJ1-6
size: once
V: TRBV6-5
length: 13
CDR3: ASSNDISYNSPLH

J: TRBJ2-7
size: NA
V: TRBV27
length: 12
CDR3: ASTPGQGTHEQY

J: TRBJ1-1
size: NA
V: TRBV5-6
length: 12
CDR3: ASRYGGRITEAF

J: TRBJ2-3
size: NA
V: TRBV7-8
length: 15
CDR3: ASSLTSGRPSTDTQY

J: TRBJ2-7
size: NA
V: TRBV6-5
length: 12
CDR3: ASSSSGVPYEQY

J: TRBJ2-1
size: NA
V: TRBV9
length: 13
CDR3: ASSVGIAGRNEQF

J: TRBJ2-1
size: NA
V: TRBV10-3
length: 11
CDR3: ATAWTDYNEQF

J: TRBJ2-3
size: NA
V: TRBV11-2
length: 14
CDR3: ASSRGGVGGTDTQY

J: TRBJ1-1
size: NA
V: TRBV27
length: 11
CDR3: ASSLSRNTEAF

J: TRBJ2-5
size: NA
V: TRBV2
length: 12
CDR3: ASSEGGYQETQY

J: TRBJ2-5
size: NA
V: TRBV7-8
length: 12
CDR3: ASSLEAAQETQY

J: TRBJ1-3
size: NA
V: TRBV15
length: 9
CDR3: ATSRGNTIY

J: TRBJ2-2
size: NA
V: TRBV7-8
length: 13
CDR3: ASSLGLALTGELF

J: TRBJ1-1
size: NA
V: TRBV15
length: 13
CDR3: ATSRVGSLNTEAF

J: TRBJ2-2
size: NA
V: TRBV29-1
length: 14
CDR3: SVEGAAGVRTGELF

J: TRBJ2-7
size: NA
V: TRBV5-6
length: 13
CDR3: ASSLMTSGHNEQY

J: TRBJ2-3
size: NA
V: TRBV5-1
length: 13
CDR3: ASSTGTNARDTQY

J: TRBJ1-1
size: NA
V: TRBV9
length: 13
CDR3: ASSGLTGANTEAF

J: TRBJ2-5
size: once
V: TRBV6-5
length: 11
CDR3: ASGQGGLETQY